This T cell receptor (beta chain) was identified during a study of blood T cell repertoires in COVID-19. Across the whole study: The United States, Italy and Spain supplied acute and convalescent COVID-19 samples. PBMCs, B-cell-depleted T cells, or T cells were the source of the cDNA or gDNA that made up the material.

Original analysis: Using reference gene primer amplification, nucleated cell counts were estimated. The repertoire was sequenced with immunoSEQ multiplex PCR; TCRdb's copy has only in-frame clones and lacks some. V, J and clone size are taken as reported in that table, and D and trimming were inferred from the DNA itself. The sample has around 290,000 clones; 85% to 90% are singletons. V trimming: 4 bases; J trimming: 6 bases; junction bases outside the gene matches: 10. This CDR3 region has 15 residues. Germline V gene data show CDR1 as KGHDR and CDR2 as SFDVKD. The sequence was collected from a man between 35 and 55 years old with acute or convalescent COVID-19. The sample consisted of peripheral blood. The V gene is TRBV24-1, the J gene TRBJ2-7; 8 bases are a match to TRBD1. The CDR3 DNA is TGTGCCACCAGTGAATCCTTGGACAGGGTGAGCGAGCAGTACTTC. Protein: CATSESLDRVSEQYF.